This T cell receptor (beta chain) was observed in a study of T cell responses to AZD1222 COVID-19 vaccine. Study conclusions and caveats: It was only after the peak T cell response that any repertoires were sampled. Spike-specific TCR breadth and depth rose after two AZD1222 doses. White British ancestry dominated among donors, who included more females, and clonal diversity was possibly underestimated.

CDR3 length: 11 amino acids. The ends were cut back, 4 bases at V and 5 bases at J, with 5 bases in the middle. Looked up from germline, CDR1 is MDHEN and CDR2 is SYDVKM. To note about this clone: Its antigen is unidentified.

Here immunoSEQ multiplex PCR was the method, and the copy in TCRdb shows in-frame clones only, minus some. The sample includes roughly 100,000 clones, 88% of them seen just once. This clonotype was sampled from an adult in good health. The source was peripheral blood, collected on day 0 of AZD1222 vaccination. This rearrangement joins TRBV28 to TRBJ1-2; no reliable D call. The CDR3 coding sequence is TGTGCCAGCAGTTCCCCTTATGGCTACACCTTC. Translation: CASSSPYGYTF.